The clone carrying this TCR beta chain was observed a handful of times. The data belong to a study of blood T cell repertoires in COVID-19. The overall study: The United States, Italy and Spain were the sources of the acute and convalescent COVID-19 samples. PBMCs, B-cell-depleted T cells, or T cells provided the cDNA or gDNA that made up the material.

Under the authors' procedure: Researchers report that nucleated cell counts were estimated from reference gene primer amplification. Sequencing was performed with immunoSEQ multiplex PCR; in TCRdb, only in-frame clones are kept and a portion is missing. V, J and clone size are taken as reported in that table, and D and trimming were inferred from the DNA itself. Counted here are some 250,000 clones, 88% occurring once; the ten biggest clones make up about 1%. The trim removed 0 bases at V and 5 bases at J, leaving 4 bases unmatched. CDR3 length equals 16 residues. Germline V gives CDR1 GTSNPN, CDR2 SVGIG (reference sequence).

Input material: peripheral blood. This TCR was recovered from a woman aged 40 to 49 who had recovered from COVID-19. The chain is built from TRBV30 and TRBJ2-2; TRBD2 aligns across 12 bases. CDR3 region: CAWSVLAGGGTGELFF. The CDR3 DNA reads as TGTGCCTGGAGTGTACTAGCGGGAGGCGGGACCGGGGAGCTGTTTTTT. The full variable domain, in which reference TRBV30 and TRBJ2-2 provide the parts outside the CDR3, is SQTIHQWPATLVQPVGSPLSLECTVEGTSNPNLYWYRQAAGRGLQLLFYSVGIGQISSEVPQNLSASRPQDRQFILSSKKLLLSDSGFYLCAWSVLAGGGTGELFFGEGSRLTVL.